This entry features one T cell receptor (beta chain) sequence. Normal lung sampling was at least 3 cm from the tumour, as distant as possible. Libraries were prepared by immunoSEQ multiplex PCR; TCRdb keeps only in-frame clonotypes and omits some of them. The sample has around 7,300 clones, 80% to 90% seen once; the top ten hold more than 9%. The data are from a study of immune cell composition in non-small cell lung cancer. The germline V gene has CDR1 MNHEY and CDR2 SVGAGI. V lost 0 bases to trimming and J lost 8 bases, with 11 bases between them. CDR3 size: 14 residues. This sequence was found in a human donor with non-small cell lung cancer. Material: non-adjacent lung tissue. This chain uses TRBV6-5 with TRBJ1-5; D is uncertain. The CDR3 DNA is TGTGCCAGCAGTTACTCTAGTGCCGGGGAGCCCCAGCATTTT. This codes for CASSYSSAGEPQHF.